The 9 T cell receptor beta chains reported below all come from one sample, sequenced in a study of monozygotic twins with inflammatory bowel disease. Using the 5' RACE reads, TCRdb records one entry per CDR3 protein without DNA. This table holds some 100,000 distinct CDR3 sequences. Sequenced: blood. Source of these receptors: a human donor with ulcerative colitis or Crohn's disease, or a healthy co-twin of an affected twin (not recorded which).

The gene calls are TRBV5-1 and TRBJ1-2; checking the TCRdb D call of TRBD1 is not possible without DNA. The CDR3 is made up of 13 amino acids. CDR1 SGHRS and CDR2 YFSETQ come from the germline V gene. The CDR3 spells CASSQAGIYGYTF.

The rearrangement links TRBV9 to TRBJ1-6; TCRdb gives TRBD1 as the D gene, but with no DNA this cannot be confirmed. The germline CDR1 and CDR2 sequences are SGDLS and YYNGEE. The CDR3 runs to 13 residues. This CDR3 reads CASTNPGNSPLHF.

CDR3 amino acids: CASSFLAGAGNEQFF. The gene calls are TRBV7-2 and TRBJ2-1; checking the TCRdb D call of TRBD1 is not possible without DNA. The CDR3 length is 15 residues. Germline V gene lookup returns CDR1 SGHTA and CDR2 FQGNSA.

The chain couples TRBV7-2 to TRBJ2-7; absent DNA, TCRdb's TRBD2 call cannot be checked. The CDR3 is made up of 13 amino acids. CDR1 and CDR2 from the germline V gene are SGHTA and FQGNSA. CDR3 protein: CASKPGLNYEQYF.

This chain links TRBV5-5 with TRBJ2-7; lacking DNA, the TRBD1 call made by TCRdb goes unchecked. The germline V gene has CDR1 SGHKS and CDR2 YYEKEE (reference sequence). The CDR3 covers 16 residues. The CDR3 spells CASSLSYRASSYEQYF.

The CDR3 region is CSARYGTSGNNEQFF. The rearrangement links TRBV20-1 to TRBJ2-1; TCRdb outputs TRBD2, but without DNA this stays unchecked. The CDR3 totals 15 residues. The germline CDR1 and CDR2 sequences are DFQATT and SNEGSKA (reference sequence).

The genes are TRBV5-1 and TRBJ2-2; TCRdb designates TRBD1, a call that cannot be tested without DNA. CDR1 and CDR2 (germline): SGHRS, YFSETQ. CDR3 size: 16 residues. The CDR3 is CASSPQGAVNTGELFF. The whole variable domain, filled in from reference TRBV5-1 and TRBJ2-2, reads KAGVTQTPRYLIKTRGQQVTLSCSPISGHRSVSWYQQTPGQGLQFLFEYFSETQRNKGNFPGRFSGRQFSNSRSEMNVSTLELGDSALYLCASSPQGAVNTGELFFGEGSRLTVL.

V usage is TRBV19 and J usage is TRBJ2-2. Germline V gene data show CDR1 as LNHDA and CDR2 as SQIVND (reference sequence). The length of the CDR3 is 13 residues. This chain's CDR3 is CASSRNPSGPLFF.

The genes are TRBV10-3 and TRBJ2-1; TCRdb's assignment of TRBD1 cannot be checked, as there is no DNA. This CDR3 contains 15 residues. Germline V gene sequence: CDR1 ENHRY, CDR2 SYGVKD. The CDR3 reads CAISVPGGPHNEQFF.